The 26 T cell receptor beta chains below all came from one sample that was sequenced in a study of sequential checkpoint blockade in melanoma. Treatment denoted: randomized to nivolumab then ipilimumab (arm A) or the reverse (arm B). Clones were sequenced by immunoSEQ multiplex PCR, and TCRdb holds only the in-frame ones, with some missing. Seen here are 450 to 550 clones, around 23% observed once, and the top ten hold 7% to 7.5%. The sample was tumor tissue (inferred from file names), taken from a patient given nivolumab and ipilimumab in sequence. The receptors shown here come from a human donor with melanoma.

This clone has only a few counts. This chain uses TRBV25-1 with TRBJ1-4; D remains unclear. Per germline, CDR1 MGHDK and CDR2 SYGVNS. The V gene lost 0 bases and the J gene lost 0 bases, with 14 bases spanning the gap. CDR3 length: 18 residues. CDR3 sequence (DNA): TGTGCCAGCAGTGAATACGGCAGCGAGTCTTCAACTAATGAAAAACTGTTTTTT. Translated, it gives CASSEYGSESSTNEKLFF.

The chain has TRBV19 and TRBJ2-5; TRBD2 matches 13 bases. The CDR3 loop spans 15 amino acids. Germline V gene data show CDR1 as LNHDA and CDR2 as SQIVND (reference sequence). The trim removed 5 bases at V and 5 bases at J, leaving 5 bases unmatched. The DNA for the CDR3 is TGTGCCAGTAGTCGGACTAGCGGGAGTTCGGAGACCCAGTACTTC. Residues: CASSRTSGSSETQYF.

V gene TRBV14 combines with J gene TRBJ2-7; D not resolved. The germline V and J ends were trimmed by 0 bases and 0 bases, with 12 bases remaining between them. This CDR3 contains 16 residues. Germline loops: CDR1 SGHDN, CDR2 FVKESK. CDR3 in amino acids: CASSQDLLRTSYEQYF. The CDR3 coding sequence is TGTGCCAGCAGCCAAGATTTGTTACGGACCTCCTACGAGCAGTACTTC.

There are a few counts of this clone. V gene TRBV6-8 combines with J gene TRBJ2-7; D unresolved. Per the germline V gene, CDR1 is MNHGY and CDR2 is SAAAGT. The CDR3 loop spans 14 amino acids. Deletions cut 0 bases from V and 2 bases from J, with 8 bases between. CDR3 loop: CASSYSDPAYEQYF. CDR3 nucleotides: TGTGCCAGCAGTTACTCGGATCCCGCCTACGAGCAGTACTTC.

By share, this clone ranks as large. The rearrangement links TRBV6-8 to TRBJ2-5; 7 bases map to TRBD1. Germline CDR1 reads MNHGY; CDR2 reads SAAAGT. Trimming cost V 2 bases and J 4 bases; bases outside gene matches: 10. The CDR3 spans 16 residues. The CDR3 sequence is CASSYVDRAARETQYF. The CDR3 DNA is TGTGCCAGCAGTTACGTCGACAGGGCGGCGAGAGAGACCCAGTACTTC.

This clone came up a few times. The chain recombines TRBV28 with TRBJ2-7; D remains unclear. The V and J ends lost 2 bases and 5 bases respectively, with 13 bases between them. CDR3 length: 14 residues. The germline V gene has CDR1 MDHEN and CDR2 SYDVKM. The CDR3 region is CASSLGRRVDEQYF. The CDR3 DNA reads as TGTGCCAGCAGTTTAGGTCGAAGGGTTGACGAGCAGTACTTC.

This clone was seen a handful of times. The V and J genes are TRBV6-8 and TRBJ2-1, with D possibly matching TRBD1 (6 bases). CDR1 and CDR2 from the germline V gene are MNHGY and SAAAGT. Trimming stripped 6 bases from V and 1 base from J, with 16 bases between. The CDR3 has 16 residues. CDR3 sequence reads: CASRPGERSSYNEQFF. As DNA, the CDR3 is TGTGCCAGCAGGCCAGGGGAGAGATCGTCCTACAATGAGCAGTTCTTC.

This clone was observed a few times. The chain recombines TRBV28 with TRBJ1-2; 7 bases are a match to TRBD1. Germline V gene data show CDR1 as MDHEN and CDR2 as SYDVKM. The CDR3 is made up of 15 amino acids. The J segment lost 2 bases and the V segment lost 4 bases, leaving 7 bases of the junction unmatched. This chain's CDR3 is CASSSRRQGNYGYTF. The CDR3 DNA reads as TGTGCCAGCAGTTCTCGGAGACAGGGAAACTATGGCTACACCTTC.

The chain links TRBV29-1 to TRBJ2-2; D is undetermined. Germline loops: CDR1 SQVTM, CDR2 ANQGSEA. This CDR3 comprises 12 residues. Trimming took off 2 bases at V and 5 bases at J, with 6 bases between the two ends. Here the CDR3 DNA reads TGCAGCGTTGAAACGTTTACCGGGGAGCTGTTTTTT. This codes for CSVETFTGELFF.

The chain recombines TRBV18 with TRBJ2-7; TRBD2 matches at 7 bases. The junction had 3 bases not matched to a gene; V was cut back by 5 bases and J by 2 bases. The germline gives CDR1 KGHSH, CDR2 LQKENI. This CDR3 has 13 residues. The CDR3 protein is CASSGGGTYEQYF. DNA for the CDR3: TGTGCCAGCTCAGGGGGAGGGACCTACGAGCAGTACTTC.

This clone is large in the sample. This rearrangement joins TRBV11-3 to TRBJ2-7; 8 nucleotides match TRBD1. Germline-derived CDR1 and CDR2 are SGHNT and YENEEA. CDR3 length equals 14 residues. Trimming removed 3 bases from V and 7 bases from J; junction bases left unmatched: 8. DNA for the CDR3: TGTGCCAGCAGCTTTGGCCAGGGGGCAGGGGAGCAGTACTTC. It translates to CASSFGQGAGEQYF.

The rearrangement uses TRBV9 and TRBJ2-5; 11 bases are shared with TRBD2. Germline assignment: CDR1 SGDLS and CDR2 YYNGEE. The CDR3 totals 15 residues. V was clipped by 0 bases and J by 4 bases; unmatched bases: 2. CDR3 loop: CASSVDSGRGETQYF. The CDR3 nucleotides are TGTGCCAGCAGCGTAGATAGCGGGAGGGGAGAGACCCAGTACTTC.

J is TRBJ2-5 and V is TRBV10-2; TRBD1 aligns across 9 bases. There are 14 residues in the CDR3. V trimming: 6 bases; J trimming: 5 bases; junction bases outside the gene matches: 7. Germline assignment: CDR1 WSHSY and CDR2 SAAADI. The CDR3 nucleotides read TGCGCCAGCAGCGGGACAGGGAGGGGGGAGACCCAGTACTTC. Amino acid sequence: CASSGTGRGETQYF.

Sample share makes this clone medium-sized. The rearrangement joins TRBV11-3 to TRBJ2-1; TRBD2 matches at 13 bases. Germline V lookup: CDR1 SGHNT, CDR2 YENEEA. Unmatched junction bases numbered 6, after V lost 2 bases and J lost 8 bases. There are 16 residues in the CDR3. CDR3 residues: CASSLTTSGGLYEQFF. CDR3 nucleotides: TGTGCCAGCAGCTTAACGACTAGCGGGGGGTTGTATGAGCAGTTCTTC.

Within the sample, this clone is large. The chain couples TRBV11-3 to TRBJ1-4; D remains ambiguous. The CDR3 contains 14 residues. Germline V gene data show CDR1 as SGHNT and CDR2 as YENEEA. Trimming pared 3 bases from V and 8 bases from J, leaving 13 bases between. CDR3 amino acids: CASSLEASQEKLFF. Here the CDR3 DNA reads TGTGCCAGCAGCTTGGAAGCGTCCCAAGAAAAACTGTTTTTT. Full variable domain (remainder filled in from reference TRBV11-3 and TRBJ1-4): EAGVVQSPRYKIIEKKQPVAFWCNPISGHNTLYWYLQNLGQGPELLIRYENEEAVDDSQLPKDRFSAERLKGVDSTLKIQPAELGDSAVYLCASSLEASQEKLFFGSGTQLSVL.

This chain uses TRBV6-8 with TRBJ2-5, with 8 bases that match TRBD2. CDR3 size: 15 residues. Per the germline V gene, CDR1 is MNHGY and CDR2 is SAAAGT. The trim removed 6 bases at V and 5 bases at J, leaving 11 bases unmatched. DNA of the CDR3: TGTGCCAGCAGCCCTGGACTAGCATGGGAGGAGACCCAGTACTTC. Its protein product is CASSPGLAWEETQYF.

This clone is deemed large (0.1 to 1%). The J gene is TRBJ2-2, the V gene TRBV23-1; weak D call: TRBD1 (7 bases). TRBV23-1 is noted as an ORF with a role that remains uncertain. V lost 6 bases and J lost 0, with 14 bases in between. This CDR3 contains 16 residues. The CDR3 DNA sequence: TGCGCCAGCAGCCAGGGGGTAGCGGCGAACACCGGGGAGCTGTTTTTT. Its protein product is CASSQGVAANTGELFF.

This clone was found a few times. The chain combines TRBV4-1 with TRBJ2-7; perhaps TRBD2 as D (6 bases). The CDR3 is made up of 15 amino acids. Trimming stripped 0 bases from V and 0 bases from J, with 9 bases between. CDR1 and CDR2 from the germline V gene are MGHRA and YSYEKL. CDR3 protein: CASSQEAGFSYEQYF. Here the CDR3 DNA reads TGCGCCAGCAGCCAAGAAGCGGGCTTCTCCTACGAGCAGTACTTC.

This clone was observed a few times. The CDR3 spells CASRGQGLLYEQYF. Here the CDR3 DNA reads TGTGCCAGCCGGGGACAGGGACTACTCTACGAGCAGTACTTC. The chain is built from TRBV6-8 and TRBJ2-7, with 9 bases lining up with TRBD1. The CDR3 is made up of 14 amino acids. After removal of 8 bases from V and 3 bases from J, the junction contained 8 bases not matched to a gene. The germline gives CDR1 MNHGY, CDR2 SAAAGT.

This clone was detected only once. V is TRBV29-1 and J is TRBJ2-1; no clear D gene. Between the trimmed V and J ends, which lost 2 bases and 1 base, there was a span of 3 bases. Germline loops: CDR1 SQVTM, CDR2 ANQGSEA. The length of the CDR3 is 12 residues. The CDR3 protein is CSVEISYNEQFF. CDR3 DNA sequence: TGCAGCGTTGAAATTTCCTACAATGAGCAGTTCTTC.

The CDR3 coding sequence is TGCGCCAGCAGTGATGTGGTCAATGAGCAGTTCTTC. The encoded protein is CASSDVVNEQFF. The chain is built from TRBV10-2 and TRBJ2-1, with no clear D. V gave up 3 bases and J gave up 6 bases, with 6 bases separating them. This CDR3 contains 12 residues. Germline V gene data show CDR1 as WSHSY and CDR2 as SAAADI.

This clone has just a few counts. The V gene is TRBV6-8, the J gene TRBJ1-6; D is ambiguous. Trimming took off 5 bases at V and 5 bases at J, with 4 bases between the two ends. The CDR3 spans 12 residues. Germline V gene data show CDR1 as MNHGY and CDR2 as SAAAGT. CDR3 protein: CASSPHNSPLHF. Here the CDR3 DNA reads TGTGCCAGCAGTCCCCATAATTCACCCCTCCACTTT.

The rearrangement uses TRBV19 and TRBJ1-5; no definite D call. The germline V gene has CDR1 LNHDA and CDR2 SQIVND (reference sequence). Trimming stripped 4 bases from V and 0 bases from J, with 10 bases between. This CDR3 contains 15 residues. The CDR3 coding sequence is TGTGCCAGTAGTAGGAGAACGAATAGCAATCAGCCCCAGCATTTT. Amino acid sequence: CASSRRTNSNQPQHF.

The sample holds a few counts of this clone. The DNA of the CDR3 is TGTGCCAGCAGTCCCGGGACAGGGGTGTATGGAGAGCAGTTCTTC. Its protein product is CASSPGTGVYGEQFF. This chain links TRBV28 with TRBJ2-1, with 10 nucleotides matching TRBD1. With V trimmed by 5 bases and J by 10 bases, 11 bases remained unmatched. Germline assignment: CDR1 MDHEN and CDR2 SYDVKM. The CDR3 extends over 15 amino acids.

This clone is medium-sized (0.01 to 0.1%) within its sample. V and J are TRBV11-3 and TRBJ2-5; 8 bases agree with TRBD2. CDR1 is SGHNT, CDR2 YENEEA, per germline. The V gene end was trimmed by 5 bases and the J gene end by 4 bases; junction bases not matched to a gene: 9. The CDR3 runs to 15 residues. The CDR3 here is CASSSSGKRVETQYF. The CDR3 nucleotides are TGTGCCAGCAGCAGTAGCGGGAAGAGGGTAGAGACCCAGTACTTC.

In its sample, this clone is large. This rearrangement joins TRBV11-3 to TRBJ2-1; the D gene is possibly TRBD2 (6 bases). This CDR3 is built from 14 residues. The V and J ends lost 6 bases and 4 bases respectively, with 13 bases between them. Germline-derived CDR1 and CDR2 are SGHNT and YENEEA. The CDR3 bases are TGTGCCAGCAGGCCCGGGACTCAGTACAATGAGCAGTTCTTC. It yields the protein CASRPGTQYNEQFF.